This record looks at one T cell receptor (beta chain) sequence and its context. The specificity of this receptor is unknown. No qualities accompany the bases; no much larger clone lies one base away. The data originate from a study of blood T cell repertoires in COVID-19 (dated by TCRdb to about 2020). Broadly, across the study: Samples covering the acute and convalescent phases of COVID-19 were provided by collaborators in the United States, Italy and Spain. The material from the prospective study consisted of cDNA or gDNA derived from T cells, B-cell-depleted T cells, or PBMCs. Deeply sampled blood TCRbeta repertoires from subjects exposed to, actively infected with, or recovered from COVID-19 were included in the dataset. A freely available public database, intended as a resource for researchers studying the immune response to SARS-CoV-2, is where the repertoires were released. The samples were drawn from the first 160 participants of the ongoing ImmuneRACE study and from 1,254 subjects provided by 6 global collaborators. Nearly every sample came with metadata listing a de-identified subject ID, COVID-19 status, age in years and sex. Where available, HLA class I and class II types were obtained from metadata supplied by the sample provider rather than from assay-based typing.

The immunoSEQ Assay, a bias-controlled multiplex PCR, was used to amplify TCRbeta CDR3 regions from genomic DNA. The authors' pipeline ran thus. Within the assay, amplification of reference gene primers was used to estimate how many nucleated cells each sample contained. To quantify the absolute abundance of each unique TCRbeta CDR3 rearrangement, sequence reads were collapsed and filtered. For each sample, productive Simpson clonality was calculated as the square root of Simpson's diversity index over productive rearrangements. TCRdb's version of the immuneACCESS table is confined to in-frame rearrangements and falls short of the full clone set. An unresolved V gene accounts for under half of the shortfall where checked; the remainder is of unknown origin. From that table come the V and J calls and clone size; the DNA was used to work out D and trimming. This sample lists approximately 52,000 clones; less than 95% were detected once. About 3.1% of the sample goes to the ten largest clones.

Each collaborating institution followed its own protocols to collect whole blood in K2EDTA tubes. For TCRbeta analysis, collaborators shipped samples as frozen whole blood, isolated PBMCs, or DNA extracted from either of those sample types. Paper-wide results and their limitations: Clinical and demographic metadata were provided uncurated, with the amount varying by source and participant.

Trimming accounts for 10 bases at V and 5 bases at J, while the number of junction bases matched to no gene is 8. CDR1 and CDR2 were assigned from the germline V gene as SGHVS and FNYEAQ. The CDR3 runs 13 residues from the cysteine to the phenylalanine. The sequence is cut down to CDR3 DNA, 39 bases in frame from base 1. In this chain, TRBV7-6 is recombined with TRBJ2-1, and TRBD1 aligns with 7 junction nucleotides. Sequenced material: peripheral blood. The clonotype was recovered from a man in his forties or fifties with acute or convalescent COVID-19. The DNA is as follows: TGTGCCACCGGTGACAGGGCCGACAATGAGCAGTTCTTC. It encodes CATGDRADNEQFF.